This T cell receptor beta chain originates from a study of cytomegalovirus exposure and HLA in healthy donors. The CDR3 consists of 13 residues. Germline V gene lookup returns CDR1 LNHDA and CDR2 SQIVND (reference sequence). The germline V and J ends were trimmed by 7 bases and 9 bases, with 16 bases remaining between them. This clone showed up just once. The PCR used 60 Vbeta and 13 Jbeta primers. Some clones are missing from TCRdb's copy, which holds only in-frame ones; the method was immunoSEQ multiplex PCR. The data show over 120,000 clones, around 82% seen once. The sequenced sample was PBMCs. The receptor comes from a female donor in good health and CMV-seronegative. The genes are TRBV19 and TRBJ2-1, with D perhaps TRBD2 (5 bases). This CDR3 is CASTTFDYGEQFF. CDR3 sequence (DNA): TGTGCCAGTACTACCTTTGACTACGGTGAGCAGTTCTTC.